The next 13 T cell receptor beta chains were all read from a single sample in a study of cytomegalovirus exposure and HLA in healthy donors. This PCR relied on a set of 60 Vbeta primers and 13 Jbeta primers. This table comes from immunoSEQ multiplex PCR, and its TCRdb copy is limited to in-frame clones, with some not included. Among tens of thousands of clones, roughly four fifths were seen once, and the ten largest hold under 2.5%. The sequenced sample consisted of PBMCs. The receptors here all came from a man in his late teens or twenties in good health and CMV-seronegative.

The chain uses TRBV7-9 and TRBJ2-5, with D hard to call. The V gene lost 5 bases and the J gene lost 2 bases, with 12 bases spanning the gap. CDR3 length: 14 amino acids. Germline V gene data show CDR1 as SEHNR and CDR2 as FQNEAQ (reference sequence). Here the CDR3 reads CASSKAEYQETQYF. The CDR3 DNA is TGTGCCAGCAGCAAAGCCGAGTATCAAGAGACCCAGTACTTC. Together with reference TRBV7-9 and TRBJ2-5, the CDR3 gives the full variable domain: DTGVSQNPRHKITKRGQNVTFRCDPISEHNRLYWYRQTLGQGPEFLTYFQNEAQLEKSRLLSDRFSAERPKGSFSTLEIQRTEQGDSAMYLCASSKAEYQETQYFGPGTRLLVL.

The chain recombines TRBV30 with TRBJ1-5, with D perhaps matching TRBD1 (6 bases). Trimming took 0 bases from V and 2 from J, leaving 11 bases between them. Looked up from germline, CDR1 is GTSNPN and CDR2 is SVGIG (reference sequence). This CDR3 spans 15 amino acids. DNA for the CDR3: TGTGCCTGGAGTGTAATCGGACAGCGCAATCAGCCCCAGCATTTT. Translated, it gives CAWSVIGQRNQPQHF.

The rearrangement uses TRBV6-4 and TRBJ1-1, with D perhaps TRBD1 (6 bases). Trimming left V 6 bases short and J 2 bases short, with 13 bases between. Looked up from germline, CDR1 is MRHNA and CDR2 is SNTAGT. This CDR3 spans 14 amino acids. CDR3 in amino acids: CASSTKQGNTEAFF. The CDR3 coding sequence is TGTGCCAGCAGCACCAAACAGGGCAACACTGAAGCTTTCTTT.

This clone was observed a few times. The chain carries TRBV10-2 and TRBJ2-5; D perhaps matches TRBD1 (6 bases). The CDR3 covers 14 residues. The germline gives CDR1 WSHSY, CDR2 SAAADI. Trimming left V 8 bases short and J 0 bases short, with 13 bases between. DNA for the CDR3: TGCGCCAGCGGAGGACAGTCTTACCAAGAGACCCAGTACTTC. As protein: CASGGQSYQETQYF.

The chain links TRBV2 to TRBJ2-1; a weak D match, TRBD1 (5 bases). Germline V gene sequence: CDR1 SNHLY, CDR2 FYNNEI. V was trimmed by 5 bases and J by 1 base, leaving 12 bases between them. This CDR3 has 15 residues. CDR3 loop: CASSPRVPSYNEQFF. The CDR3 DNA reads TGTGCCAGCAGTCCCAGGGTTCCGTCCTACAATGAGCAGTTCTTC.

This clone showed up just once. The chain employs TRBV7-8 and TRBJ2-7, with 8 bases aligning to TRBD2. The V segment lost 5 bases and the J segment 4 bases; nucleotides outside the gene matches: 7. The CDR3 contains 14 residues. Germline V gene data show CDR1 as SGHVS and CDR2 as FQNEAQ. The CDR3 region has the DNA TGTGCCAGCAGCCGAGGGGGACTAGAGTACGAGCAGTACTTC. This translates into CASSRGGLEYEQYF. The full variable domain, completed using reference TRBV7-8 and TRBJ2-7, is GAGVSQSPRYKVAKRGQDVALRCDPISGHVSLFWYQQALGQGPEFLTYFQNEAQLDKSGLPSDRFFAERPEGSVSTLKIQRTQQEDSAVYLCASSRGGLEYEQYFGPGTRLTVT.

V and J are TRBV28 and TRBJ2-5; TRBD2 aligns across 11 bases. The end of the DNA fits TRBJ2-7 better, so the J call may be wrong. This CDR3 contains 15 residues. Per the germline V gene, CDR1 is MDHEN and CDR2 is SYDVKM. CDR3 region: CASTPALAGAYEQYF. CDR3 coding DNA: TGTGCCAGCACCCCTGCACTAGCGGGAGCCTACGAGCAGTACTTC.

The V gene is TRBV15, the J gene TRBJ2-3; 9 bases line up with TRBD2. Trimming at V came to 3 bases and at J to 4 bases, leaving 5 bases not matched to a gene. Germline V CDR1 and CDR2: LNHNV, YYDKDF (reference sequence). CDR3 length: 15 residues. The CDR3 DNA is TGTGCCACCAGCAGCTCAGCGGGAGGCGCAGATACGCAGTATTTT. Protein sequence: CATSSSAGGADTQYF.

This chain joins TRBV19 and TRBJ2-6, with D perhaps matching TRBD2 (5 bases). The CDR3 is made up of 14 amino acids. Germline V gene sequence: CDR1 LNHDA, CDR2 SQIVND (reference sequence). Trimming stripped 4 bases from V and 4 bases from J, with 8 bases between. As DNA, the CDR3 is TGTGCCAGTAGTAAGGCTAGCGGGGCCAACGTCCTGACTTTC. The encoded protein is CASSKASGANVLTF.

This clone was counted once. The rearrangement joins TRBV27 to TRBJ2-1; 12 bases match TRBD2. Germline loops: CDR1 MNHEY, CDR2 SMNVEV (reference sequence). Germline trimming cut 6 bases from V and 9 bases from J; bases unmatched to any gene: 12. The length of the CDR3 is 16 residues. CDR3 nucleotides: TGTGCCAGCAGGCATGTTCTAGCGGGAGGGCCGGGTGAGCAGTTCTTC. This encodes CASRHVLAGGPGEQFF.

The chain couples TRBV7-6 to TRBJ2-5; 7 nucleotides line up with TRBD1. In germline, CDR1 is SGHVS, CDR2 FNYEAQ. The V gene end was trimmed by 3 bases and the J gene end by 1 base; junction bases not matched to a gene: 5. This CDR3 region has 15 residues. This CDR3 is CASSLIDRAQETQYF. The CDR3 nucleotides read TGTGCCAGCAGCTTGATAGACAGGGCCCAAGAGACCCAGTACTTC.

The chain has TRBV28 and TRBJ2-7, with 10 bases fitting TRBD1. The length of the CDR3 is 14 residues. Germline trimming cut 6 bases from V and 5 bases from J; bases unmatched to any gene: 7. The V gene's germline CDR1 is MDHEN and CDR2 SYDVKM. CDR3 nucleotide sequence: TGTGCCAGCAGCGCCACGGACAGGGGGGACGAGCAGTACTTC. Translating it yields CASSATDRGDEQYF. Variable domain in full (rest from reference TRBV28 and TRBJ2-7): DVKVTQSSRYLVKRTGEKVFLECVQDMDHENMFWYRQDPGLGLRLIYFSYDVKMKEKGDIPEGYSVSREKKERFSLILESASTNQTSMYLCASSATDRGDEQYFGPGTRLTVT.

The chain links TRBV6-6 to TRBJ2-3, with TRBD1 identical over 7 bases. J lost 9 bases, V lost 5 bases, and 11 bases had no gene match. The germline V gene has CDR1 MNHNY and CDR2 SVGAGI (reference sequence). CDR3 length: 14 residues. CDR3: CASSPPTGYDTQYF. CDR3 DNA: TGTGCCAGCAGTCCACCGACAGGGTACGACACGCAGTATTTT.